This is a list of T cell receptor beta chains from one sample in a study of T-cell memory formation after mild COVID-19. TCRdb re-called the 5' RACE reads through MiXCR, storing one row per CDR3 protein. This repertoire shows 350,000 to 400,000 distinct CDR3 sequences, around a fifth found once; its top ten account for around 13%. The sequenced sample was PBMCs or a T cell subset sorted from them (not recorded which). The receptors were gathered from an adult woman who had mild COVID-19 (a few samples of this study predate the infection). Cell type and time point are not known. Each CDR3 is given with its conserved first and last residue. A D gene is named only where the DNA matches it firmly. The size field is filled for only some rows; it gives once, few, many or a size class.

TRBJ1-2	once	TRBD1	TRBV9	CASSALTGVNTF	TGTGCCAGCAGCGCCCTGACAGGGGTAAACACCTTC
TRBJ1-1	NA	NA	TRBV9	CASSVRPHTEAFF	TGTGCCAGCAGCGTTCGACCGCACACTGAAGCTTTCTTT
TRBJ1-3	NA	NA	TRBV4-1	CASSQGAGTRAGNTIYF	TGCGCCAGCAGCCAAGGTGCCGGGACGCGTGCTGGAAACACCATATATTTT
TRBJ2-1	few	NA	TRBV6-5	CASSSSTGTPYNEQFF	TGTGCCAGCAGTTCCTCTACCGGGACACCTTACAATGAGCAGTTCTTC
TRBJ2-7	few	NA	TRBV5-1	CASSLGPRGNEQYF	TGCGCCAGCAGCTTGGGTCCACGGGGGAACGAGCAGTACTTC
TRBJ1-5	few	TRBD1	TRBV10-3	CAISESNRGGNQPQHF	TGTGCCATCAGTGAGTCAAACAGGGGAGGCAATCAGCCCCAGCATTTT
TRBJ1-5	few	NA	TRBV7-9	CASSFKDQPQHF	TGTGCCAGCAGCTTTAAGGATCAGCCCCAGCATTTT
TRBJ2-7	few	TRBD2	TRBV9	CASSPRGGTVSYEQYF	TGTGCCAGCAGCCCCCGGGGAGGGACGGTTTCCTACGAGCAGTACTTC
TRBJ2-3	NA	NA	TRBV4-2	CASSQARTVIADTQYF	TGTGCCAGCAGCCAAGCCAGGACCGTGATCGCAGATACGCAGTATTTT
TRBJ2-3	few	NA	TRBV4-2	CASSGLITDTQYF	TGTGCCAGCTCGGGACTCATCACAGATACGCAGTATTTT
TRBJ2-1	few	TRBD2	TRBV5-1	CASSSAGGRSSYNEQFF	TGCGCCAGCAGCTCAGCGGGGGGGCGCAGCTCCTACAATGAGCAGTTCTTC
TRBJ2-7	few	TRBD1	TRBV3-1	CASKTGGRYEQYF	TGTGCCAGCAAGACAGGGGGTCGCTACGAGCAGTACTTC
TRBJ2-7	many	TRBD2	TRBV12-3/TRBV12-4	CASSSGGRKTYEQYF	TGTGCCAGCAGTTCCGGCGGGAGAAAGACCTACGAGCAGTACTTC
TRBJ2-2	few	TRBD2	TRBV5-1	CASSLAAGNTGELFF	TGCGCCAGCAGCCTCGCAGCGGGAAACACCGGGGAGCTGTTTTTT
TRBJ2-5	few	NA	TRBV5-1	CASSGYSAPGETQYF	TGCGCCAGCAGCGGGTACTCTGCCCCAGGGGAGACCCAGTACTTC
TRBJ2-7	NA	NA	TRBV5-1	CASSSHLGSYEQYF	TGCGCCAGCAGCTCACACCTGGGCTCCTACGAGCAGTACTTC
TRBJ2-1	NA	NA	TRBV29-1	CSVVTLKDEQFF	TGCAGCGTAGTGACACTAAAGGATGAGCAGTTCTTC
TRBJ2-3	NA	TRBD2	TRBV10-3	CAIKVGGPDTQYF	TGTGCCATCAAGGTGGGAGGGCCGGATACGCAGTATTTT
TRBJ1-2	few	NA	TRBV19	CASRGATNYGYTF	TGTGCCAGTAGAGGGGCAACTAACTATGGCTACACCTTC
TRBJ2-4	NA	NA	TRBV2	CASTLGGARSSIQYF	TGTGCCAGCACCCTAGGGGGGGCGCGAAGTTCCATTCAGTACTTC
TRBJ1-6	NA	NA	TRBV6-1	CASSAGTADNSPLHF	TGTGCCAGCAGTGCGGGGACGGCTGATAATTCACCCCTCCACTTT
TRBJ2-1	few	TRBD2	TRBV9	CASSASIAGRYNEQFF	TGTGCCAGCAGTGCTTCGATAGCGGGGCGCTACAATGAGCAGTTCTTC
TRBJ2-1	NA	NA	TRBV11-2	CASSSPARPNEQFF	TGTGCCAGCAGCTCCCCCGCCCGACCGAATGAGCAGTTCTTC
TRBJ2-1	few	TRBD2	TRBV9	CASSAGTSSTNEQFF	TGTGCCAGCAGCGCCGGGACTAGCTCCACCAATGAGCAGTTCTTC
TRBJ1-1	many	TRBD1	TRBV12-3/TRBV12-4	CASAQGARSQAFF	TGTGCCAGTGCACAGGGGGCCCGATCCCAAGCTTTCTTT
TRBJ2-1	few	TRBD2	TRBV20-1	CSARDWLAGSYNEQFF	TGCAGTGCTAGAGATTGGCTAGCGGGCTCCTACAATGAGCAGTTCTTC
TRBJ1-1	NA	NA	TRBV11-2	CASSLEQLSTEAFF	TGTGCCAGCAGCTTAGAACAGCTAAGCACTGAAGCTTTCTTT
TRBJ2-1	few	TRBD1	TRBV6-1	CASSEEGAYYNEQFF	TGTGCCAGCAGTGAAGAGGGGGCCTACTACAATGAGCAGTTCTTC
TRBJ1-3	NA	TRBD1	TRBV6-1	CASRTTGGATIYF	TGTGCCAGCAGAACCACAGGGGGTGCGACCATATATTTT
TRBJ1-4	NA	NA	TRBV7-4	CASSSSARFTTNEKLFF	TGTGCCAGCAGCTCCTCGGCCCGGTTCACGACTAATGAAAAACTGTTTTTT
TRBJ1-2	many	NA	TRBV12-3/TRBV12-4	CASGQRVRDGYTF	TGTGCCAGCGGGCAAAGGGTGAGAGATGGCTACACCTTC
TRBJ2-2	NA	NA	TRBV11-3	CASSLQKGSTGELFF	TGTGCCAGCAGCTTACAGAAGGGATCCACCGGGGAGCTGTTTTTT
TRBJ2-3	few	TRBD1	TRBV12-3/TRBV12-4	CASSLTGVADTQYF	TGTGCCAGCAGCCTGACAGGGGTGGCAGATACGCAGTATTTT
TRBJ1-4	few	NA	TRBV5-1	CASSRDSLGNEKLFF	TGCGCCAGCAGCAGGGACTCTTTGGGGAATGAAAAACTGTTTTTT
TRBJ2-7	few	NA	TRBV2	CASRSLGRASYEQYF	TGTGCCAGCAGGAGCCTCGGCCGGGCCAGCTACGAGCAGTACTTC